This T cell receptor beta chain was profiled in a study of blood T cell repertoires in COVID-19. About the study: From T cells, B-cell-depleted T cells, or PBMCs came the material, which was cDNA or gDNA.

The V gene's germline CDR1 is LGHNA and CDR2 YNFKEQ. V lost 1 base to trimming and J lost 5 bases, with 14 bases between them. The CDR3 is 15 residues long. TCRdb's copy holds only in-frame clones and misses some; the assay was immunoSEQ multiplex PCR. Of 110,000 or so clones in the sample, 77% were seen once. The chain is built from TRBV4-2 and TRBJ1-2; D may be TRBD1 (5 bases). The sample comprised peripheral blood. The sequence derives from a human donor in a cohort sampled during active COVID-19. CDR3 protein: CASSQGQGPAYGYTF. The CDR3 bases are TGTGCCAGCAGCCAAGGGCAGGGCCCAGCTTATGGCTACACCTTC.